These 3 T cell receptor beta chains share one sample of origin, sequenced in a study of beta chain features in type 1 diabetes. Whole-study findings and limits: Shorter TCRB CDR3s, moderately but significantly so, marked every one of the four CD4+ subsets in Type 1 diabetes patients.

These TCRs' antigens remain unknown. Every bit of the isolated RNA underwent reverse transcription, so sequencing read expressed TCRB transcripts. Measured with immunoSEQ multiplex PCR; TCRdb has only the in-frame clones, and not every one. Here the sample spans about 650,000 clones, around 12% being singletons. The material sequenced was naive CD4+ T cells from blood. The receptors stem from a man younger than 40 with type 1 diabetes.

The chain carries TRBV7-8 and TRBJ2-2; 8 bases are a match to TRBD1. Germline CDR1 reads SGHVS; CDR2 reads FQNEAQ. This CDR3 has 15 residues. After removal of 5 bases from V and 0 bases from J, the junction contained 2 bases not matched to a gene. The DNA of the CDR3 is TGTGCCAGCAGCGCAGGGGGCTCGAACACCGGGGAGCTGTTTTTT. Its protein product is CASSAGGSNTGELFF.

This clone has more than one count but fewer than ten. This chain connects TRBV7-8 to TRBJ2-3; possibly TRBD1 for D (6 bases). The CDR3 loop spans 16 amino acids. V lost 5 bases and J lost 2, with 17 bases in between. The germline gives CDR1 SGHVS, CDR2 FQNEAQ. The CDR3, as DNA: TGTGCCAGCAGCACGCGGACAGTACAAGTCACAGATACGCAGTATTTT. This translates into CASSTRTVQVTDTQYF. Full variable domain (rest looked up from reference TRBV7-8 and TRBJ2-3): GAGVSQSPRYKVAKRGQDVALRCDPISGHVSLFWYQQALGQGPEFLTYFQNEAQLDKSGLPSDRFFAERPEGSVSTLKIQRTQQEDSAVYLCASSTRTVQVTDTQYFGPGTRLTVL.

The chain recombines TRBV13 with TRBJ1-2; D remains ambiguous. Germline V gives CDR1 PRHDT, CDR2 FYEKMQ (reference sequence). The CDR3 is made up of 14 amino acids. V shed 2 bases and J shed 6 bases, with 13 bases lying between them. The CDR3 reads CASSLYSRLNGYTF. The DNA of the CDR3 is TGTGCCAGCAGCTTATACTCCCGCCTGAATGGCTACACCTTC.